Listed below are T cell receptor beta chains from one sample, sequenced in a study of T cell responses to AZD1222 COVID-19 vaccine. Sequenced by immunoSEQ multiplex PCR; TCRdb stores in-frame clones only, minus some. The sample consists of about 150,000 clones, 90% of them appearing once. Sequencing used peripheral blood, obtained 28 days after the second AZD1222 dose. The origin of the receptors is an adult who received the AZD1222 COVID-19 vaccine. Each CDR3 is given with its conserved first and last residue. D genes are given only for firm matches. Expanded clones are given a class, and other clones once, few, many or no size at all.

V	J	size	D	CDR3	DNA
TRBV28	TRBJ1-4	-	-	CASSFGGPDEKLFF	TGTGCCAGCAGTTTCGGGGGGCCCGATGAAAAACTGTTTTTT
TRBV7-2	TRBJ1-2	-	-	CASSSRPYGYTF	TGTGCCAGCAGCTCGCGTCCCTATGGCTACACCTTC
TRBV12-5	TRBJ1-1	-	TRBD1	CASGTGRGGTEAFF	TGTGCTAGCGGGACAGGCCGGGGGGGCACTGAAGCTTTCTTT
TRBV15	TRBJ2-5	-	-	CATSRDLGTETQYF	TGTGCCACCAGCAGAGATCTGGGTACAGAGACCCAGTACTTC
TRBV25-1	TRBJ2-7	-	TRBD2	CASTLSGSYEQYF	TGTGCCAGCACCCTTAGCGGGAGCTACGAGCAGTACTTC
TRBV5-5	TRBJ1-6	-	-	CASHGTAGSSYNSPLHF	TGTGCCAGCCACGGGACGGCGGGAAGCTCCTATAATTCACCCCTCCACTTT
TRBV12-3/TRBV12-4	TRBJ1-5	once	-	CASINRVNQPQHF	TGTGCCAGCATTAACAGGGTTAATCAGCCCCAGCATTTT
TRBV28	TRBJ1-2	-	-	CASSLQRGSAVLRAVRGYTF	TGTGCCAGCAGTTTGCAAAGGGGGAGTGCGGTGCTACGTGCGGTGCGTGGCTACACCTTC
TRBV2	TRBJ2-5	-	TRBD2	CARAPSGELQETQYF	TGTGCCAGGGCTCCTAGCGGGGAACTCCAAGAGACCCAGTACTTC
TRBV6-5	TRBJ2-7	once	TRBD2	CASSYSKRGSYEQYF	TGTGCCAGCAGTTACTCGAAGCGGGGGAGCTACGAGCAGTACTTC
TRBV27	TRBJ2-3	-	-	CASSLANSDTQYF	TGTGCCAGCAGTTTAGCTAATTCCGATACGCAGTATTTT
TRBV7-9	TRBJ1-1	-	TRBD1	CASRSGGSNTEAFF	TGTGCCAGCAGGTCAGGGGGGTCCAACACTGAAGCTTTCTTT
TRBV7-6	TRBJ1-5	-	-	CASSSGGGQPQHF	TGTGCCAGCAGCTCTGGGGGGGGTCAGCCCCAGCATTTT
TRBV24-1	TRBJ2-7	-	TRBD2	CATSDTGTSVYEQYF	TGTGCCACCAGTGATACCGGGACTAGCGTATACGAGCAGTACTTC
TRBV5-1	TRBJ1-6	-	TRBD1	CASSQPDRDNSPLHF	TGCGCCAGCAGCCAACCAGACAGGGATAATTCACCCCTCCACTTT
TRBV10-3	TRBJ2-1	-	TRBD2	CAIRASGSYHNEQFF	TGTGCCATCAGGGCTAGCGGGAGTTACCACAATGAGCAGTTCTTC
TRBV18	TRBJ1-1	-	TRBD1	CASSPRMTGRSLNTEAFF	TGTGCCAGCTCCCCACGGATGACAGGGCGTTCCCTGAACACTGAAGCTTTCTTT
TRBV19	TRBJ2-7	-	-	CASSTGSLGQYF	TGTGCCAGTAGTACGGGGAGTCTGGGGCAGTACTTC
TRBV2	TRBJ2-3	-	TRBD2	CASRLAGATDTQYF	TGTGCCAGCAGGCTAGCGGGTGCCACAGATACGCAGTATTTT
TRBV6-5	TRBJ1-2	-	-	CASSLNRGNYGYTF	TGTGCCAGCAGTTTGAATCGAGGTAACTATGGCTACACCTTC
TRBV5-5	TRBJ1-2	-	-	CASSLTGTLGNYGYTF	TGTGCCAGCAGCTTAACCGGGACCCTAGGGAACTATGGCTACACCTTC
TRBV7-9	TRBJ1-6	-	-	CASSSQNGQNSPLHF	TGTGCCAGCAGCTCACAAAATGGACAGAATTCACCCCTCCACTTT
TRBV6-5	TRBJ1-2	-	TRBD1	CASTIRGQGNYGYTF	TGTGCCAGCACCATCCGGGGACAGGGAAACTATGGCTACACCTTC
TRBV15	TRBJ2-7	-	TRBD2	CATRDGGSEQYF	TGTGCCACCAGGGACGGGGGGTCCGAGCAGTACTTC
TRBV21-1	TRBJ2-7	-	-	CASSKARTSGWVCEQYF	TGTGCCAGCAGCAAAGCTCGGACTAGCGGGTGGGTTTGTGAGCAGTACTTC
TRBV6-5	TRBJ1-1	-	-	CASSYIGNTEAFF	TGTGCCAGCAGTTACATCGGGAACACTGAAGCTTTCTTT
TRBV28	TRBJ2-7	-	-	CASGGREQYF	TGTGCCAGCGGTGGTCGCGAGCAGTATTTC
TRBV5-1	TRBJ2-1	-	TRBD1	CASSGQGGKQFF	TGCGCCAGCAGCGGACAGGGCGGCAAGCAGTTCTTC
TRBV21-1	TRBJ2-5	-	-	CASSKVGSSETQYF	TGTGCCAGCAGCAAAGTTGGCTCCTCGGAGACCCAGTACTTC
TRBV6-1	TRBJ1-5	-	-	CASSERGDQPQHF	TGTGCCAGCAGTGAGCGGGGCGATCAGCCCCAGCATTTT
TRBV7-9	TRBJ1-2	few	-	CASSLLTSEGYTF	TGTGCCAGCAGCCTACTTACATCAGAAGGCTACACCTTC
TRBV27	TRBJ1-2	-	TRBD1	CASSIQGANYGYTF	TGTGCCAGCAGCATACAGGGGGCAAACTATGGCTACACCTTC
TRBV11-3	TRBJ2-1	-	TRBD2	CASSSRPETSGGREQFF	TGTGCCAGCAGCTCCCGCCCCGAGACTAGCGGGGGTCGAGAGCAGTTCTTC
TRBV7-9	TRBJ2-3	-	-	CASSEGVTDTQYF	TGTGCCAGCAGCGAAGGGGTAACAGATACGCAGTATTTT
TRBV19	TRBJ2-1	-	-	CASSIAAVVYNEQFF	TGTGCCAGTAGTATAGCGGCAGTGGTCTACAATGAGCAGTTCTTC
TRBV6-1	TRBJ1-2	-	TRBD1	CASSEAHGQGGLYGYTF	TGTGCCAGCAGTGAAGCGCATGGACAGGGTGGTCTCTATGGCTACACCTTC
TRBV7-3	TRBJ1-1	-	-	CASSSTNGQILNTEAFF	TGTGCCAGCAGCTCAACAAATGGACAAATTCTGAACACTGAAGCTTTCTTT
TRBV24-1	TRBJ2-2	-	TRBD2	CATSDSQGLAGDGELFF	TGTGCCACCAGTGATTCGCAAGGACTAGCGGGAGACGGGGAGCTGTTTTTT
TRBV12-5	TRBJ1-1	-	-	CASGLVLGADRENTEAFF	TGTGCTAGTGGTTTGGTATTAGGCGCGGACAGAGAGAACACTGAAGCTTTCTTT